The sequence of this TCR beta chain was determined in a study of tumor-infiltrating lymphocytes in localized non-small cell lung cancer. This clone was detected once. This CDR3 has 14 amino acids. CDR1 and CDR2 (germline): SGHDN, FVKESK. V was shortened by 2 bases and J by 6 bases, with 13 bases between the two germline ends. Here immunoSEQ multiplex PCR was the method, and the copy in TCRdb shows in-frame clones only, minus some. The sample lists approximately 11,000 clones; approximately 64% were seen once. Sequencing input: lung tumor tissue. This clonotype originated in a human donor with non-small cell lung cancer. J is TRBJ1-2 and V is TRBV14; D gene ambiguous. The CDR3 region is CASSQIRGGNGYTF. Written as DNA, the CDR3 is TGTGCCAGCAGCCAAATACGTGGCGGAAATGGCTACACCTTC.